The source of this T cell receptor (beta chain) is a study of blood T cell repertoires in COVID-19. This table comes from immunoSEQ multiplex PCR, and its TCRdb copy is limited to in-frame clones, with some not included. The sample consists of under 140,000 clones, 87% of them appearing once. J gave up 8 bases and V 5 bases, and 10 bases lay outside the gene matches. CDR1 is LNHNV, CDR2 YYDKDF, per germline (reference sequence). The CDR3 is 14 amino acids. The sequence derives from a human donor in a cohort sampled during active COVID-19. The material sequenced was peripheral blood. The chain uses TRBV15 and TRBJ2-3; 7 bases are a match to TRBD1. CDR3 loop: CATSADRSVVTQYF. CDR3 DNA: TGTGCCACCAGCGCGGACAGGTCTGTGGTTACGCAGTATTTT.